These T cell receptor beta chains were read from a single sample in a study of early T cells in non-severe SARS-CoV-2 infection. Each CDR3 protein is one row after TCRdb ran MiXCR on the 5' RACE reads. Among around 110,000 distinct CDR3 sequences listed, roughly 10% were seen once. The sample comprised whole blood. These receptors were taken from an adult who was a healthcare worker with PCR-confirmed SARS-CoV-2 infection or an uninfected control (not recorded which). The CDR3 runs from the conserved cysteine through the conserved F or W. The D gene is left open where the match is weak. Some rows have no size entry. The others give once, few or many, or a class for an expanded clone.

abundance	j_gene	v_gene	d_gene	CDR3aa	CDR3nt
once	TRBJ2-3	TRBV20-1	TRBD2	CSARLAGGPDTQYF	TGCAGTGCTAGACTAGCGGGAGGGCCAGATACGCAGTATTTT
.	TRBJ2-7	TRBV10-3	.	CAVASAPYEQYF	TGTGCCGTAGCCTCCGCCCCCTACGAGCAGTACTTC
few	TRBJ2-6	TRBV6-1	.	CASSEVRRQTSSGANVLTF	TGTGCCAGCAGTGAAGTGCGGCGACAGACTTCCTCTGGGGCCAACGTCCTGACTTTC
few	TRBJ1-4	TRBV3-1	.	CASSLRDEKLFF	TGTGCCAGCAGCCTGAGGGATGAAAAACTGTTTTTT
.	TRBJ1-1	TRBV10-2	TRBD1	CASSASTGVTEAFF	TGCGCCAGCAGCGCGAGCACAGGGGTCACTGAAGCTTTCTTT
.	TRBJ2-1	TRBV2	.	CASSEAFQYEQFF	TGTGCCAGCAGTGAAGCCTTTCAGTATGAGCAGTTCTTC
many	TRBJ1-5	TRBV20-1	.	CSASRGPNQPQHF	TGCAGTGCTAGTCGGGGGCCGAATCAGCCCCAGCATTTT
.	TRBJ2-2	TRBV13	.	CASSSLGRRHTGELFF	TGTGCCAGCAGCTCCTTGGGACGCCGCCACACCGGGGAGCTGTTTTTT
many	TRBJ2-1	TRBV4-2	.	CASSQEKLGKFF	TGTGCCAGCAGCCAAGAAAAACTAGGGAAGTTCTTC
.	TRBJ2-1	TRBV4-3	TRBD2	CASREREGLIAEQFF	TGCGCCAGCAGAGAGCGGGAGGGCCTCATTGCTGAGCAGTTCTTC
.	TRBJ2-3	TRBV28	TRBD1	CASSRRDRTDTQYF	TGTGCCAGCAGCCGAAGGGACAGGACAGATACGCAGTATTTT
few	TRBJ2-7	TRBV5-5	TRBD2	CASSLGIAGPGNYEQYF	TGTGCCAGCAGCTTAGGTATAGCGGGACCCGGAAACTACGAGCAGTACTTC
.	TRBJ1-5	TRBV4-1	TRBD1	CASSHPTGFNQPQHF	TGCGCCAGCAGCCACCCGACAGGGTTCAATCAGCCCCAGCATTTT
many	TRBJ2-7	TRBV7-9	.	CASSFLQGREQYF	TGTGCCAGCAGCTTCCTTCAGGGGAGGGAGCAGTACTTC
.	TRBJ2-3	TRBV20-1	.	CSARDNTDTQYF	TGCAGTGCTAGAGATAACACAGATACGCAGTATTTT
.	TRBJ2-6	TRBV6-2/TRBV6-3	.	CASSTSSGANVLTF	TGTGCCAGCAGTACTAGCTCTGGGGCCAACGTCCTGACTTTC
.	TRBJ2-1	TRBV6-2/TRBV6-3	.	CASSLPGTKSDEQFF	TGTGCCAGCAGCCTCCCCGGGACAAAAAGCGATGAGCAGTTCTTC
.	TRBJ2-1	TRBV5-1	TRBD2	CASSLNPGLAANEQFF	TGCGCCAGCAGCTTAAACCCGGGACTAGCGGCCAATGAGCAGTTCTTC
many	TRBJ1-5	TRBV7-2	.	CASSQRGNQPQHF	TGTGCCAGCAGCCAAAGGGGCAATCAGCCCCAGCATTTT
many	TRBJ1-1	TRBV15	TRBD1	CATSRDIQGGTEAFF	TGTGCCACCAGCAGAGACATCCAGGGGGGGACTGAAGCTTTCTTT
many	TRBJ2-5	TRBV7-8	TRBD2	CASTKREGLETQYF	TGTGCCAGCACTAAGCGGGAGGGCCTAGAGACCCAGTACTTC
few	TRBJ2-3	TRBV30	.	CARSRINTDTQYF	TGTGCCCGGAGTAGGATAAACACAGATACGCAGTATTTT
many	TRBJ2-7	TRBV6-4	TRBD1	CASSPGTGEHNEQYF	TGTGCCAGCAGTCCCGGGACAGGGGAACATAACGAGCAGTACTTC